The 9 T cell receptor beta chains reported below all come from one sample, sequenced in a study of shared clonotypes between healthy human individuals. Sequencing was performed with immunoSEQ multiplex PCR; in TCRdb, only in-frame clones are kept and a portion is missing. The table has 2 million to 2.5 million clones, more than 90% seen once; the top ten hold roughly 0.13%. The source material was naive CD4+ T cells sorted from blood. Subset given: CD45RA+ positively selected. The receptors were gathered from a man aged 18 to 30 in good health.

The chain links TRBV2 to TRBJ1-1, with a weak D call TRBD1 (5 bases). This CDR3 contains 13 residues. V was clipped by 8 bases and J by 2 bases, with 12 bases between them. Per the germline V gene, CDR1 is SNHLY and CDR2 is FYNNEI. CDR3 in DNA: TGTGCCAGCGATCTCGACAGAAACACTGAAGCTTTCTTT. Translating it yields CASDLDRNTEAFF.

Of note for this clone: At one of its ends the junction is not consistent with the germline gene, which may arise from a read error. The chain employs TRBV7-7 and TRBJ2-3; TRBD2 aligns across 8 bases. The CDR3 consists of 14 residues. CDR1 is SSHAT, CDR2 FNYEAQ, per germline (reference sequence). For the CDR3, the DNA is TGTGCTAGCAGCTCAAGCGGGGGATCAGATACGCAGTATTTT. It encodes CASSSSGGSDTQYF. The full variable domain, in which reference TRBV7-7 and TRBJ2-3 provide the parts outside the CDR3, is GAGVSQSPRYKVTKRGQDVTLRCDPISSHATLYWYQQALGQGPEFLTYFNYEAQPDKSGLPSDRFSAERPEGSISTLTIQRTEQRDSAMYRCASSSSGGSDTQYFGPGTRLTVL.

The V gene is TRBV6-1, the J gene TRBJ2-7; maybe TRBD1 (6 bases). Trimming pared 4 bases from V and 2 bases from J, leaving 18 bases between. CDR1 is MNHNS, CDR2 SASEGT, per germline. This CDR3 region has 16 residues. CDR3 coding DNA: TGTGCCAGCAGTGGGGAAGGACAGATCCCGGCCTACGAGCAGTACTTC. The encoded protein is CASSGEGQIPAYEQYF.

This chain connects TRBV29-1 to TRBJ2-7; 12 bases are shared with TRBD1. V lost 6 bases, J lost 4 bases, and 7 bases stayed unmatched. CDR1 and CDR2 from the germline V gene are SQVTM and ANQGSEA. This CDR3 is built from 14 residues. The CDR3 reads CSVEGQGADYEQYF. CDR3 coding DNA: TGCAGCGTGGAGGGACAGGGGGCAGATTACGAGCAGTACTTC.

This clone was found a few times. Different DNA sequences within this sample yield the same CDR3. The chain joins TRBV19 to TRBJ1-1; 7 bases agree with TRBD1. The CDR3 length is 13 residues. CDR1 and CDR2 (germline): LNHDA, SQIVND (reference sequence). The V gene end was trimmed by 4 bases and the J gene end by 3 bases; junction bases not matched to a gene: 2. CDR3 sequence (DNA): TGTGCCAGTAGTAGGACAGGCGACACTGAAGCTTTCTTT. This codes for CASSRTGDTEAFF.

The chain has TRBV10-3 and TRBJ2-7; 14 bases are a match to TRBD2. Unmatched junction bases numbered 16, after V lost 10 bases and J lost 2 bases. CDR3 length equals 18 residues. From germline, CDR1 is ENHRY and CDR2 SYGVKD. Here the CDR3 reads CATWGGGLAGVATYEQYF. The CDR3 region has the DNA TGTGCCACCTGGGGCGGGGGACTAGCGGGAGTTGCCACCTACGAGCAGTACTTC.

CDR3 DNA sequence: TGTGCCAGCAGCTTAGGGGCTAGCGGGAGCGGGCAAGAGACCCAGTACTTC. Amino acids: CASSLGASGSGQETQYF. The gene calls are TRBV7-2 and TRBJ2-5, with 10 nucleotides matching TRBD2. CDR1 and CDR2 from the germline V gene are SGHTA and FQGNSA. The trim removed 1 base at V and 2 bases at J, leaving 7 bases unmatched. The CDR3 is 17 amino acids.

V and J are TRBV6-5 and TRBJ1-4, with 7 bases that match TRBD1. Trimming took 1 base from V and 7 from J; bases not matched to a gene: 3. CDR1 is MNHEY, CDR2 SVGAGI, per germline. This CDR3 has 14 residues. As DNA, the CDR3 is TGTGCCAGCAGTTACTTCCAGGGGGGTGAAAAACTGTTTTTT. Amino acid sequence: CASSYFQGGEKLFF.

This chain joins TRBV2 and TRBJ2-5, with D possibly TRBD1 on 6 matching bases. The CDR3 extends over 13 amino acids. Per the germline V gene, CDR1 is SNHLY and CDR2 is FYNNEI. Trimming removed 4 bases from V and 2 bases from J, with 8 bases in between. CDR3 amino acids: CASSGQVQETQYF. The CDR3 coding sequence is TGTGCCAGCAGTGGACAGGTGCAAGAGACCCAGTACTTC.